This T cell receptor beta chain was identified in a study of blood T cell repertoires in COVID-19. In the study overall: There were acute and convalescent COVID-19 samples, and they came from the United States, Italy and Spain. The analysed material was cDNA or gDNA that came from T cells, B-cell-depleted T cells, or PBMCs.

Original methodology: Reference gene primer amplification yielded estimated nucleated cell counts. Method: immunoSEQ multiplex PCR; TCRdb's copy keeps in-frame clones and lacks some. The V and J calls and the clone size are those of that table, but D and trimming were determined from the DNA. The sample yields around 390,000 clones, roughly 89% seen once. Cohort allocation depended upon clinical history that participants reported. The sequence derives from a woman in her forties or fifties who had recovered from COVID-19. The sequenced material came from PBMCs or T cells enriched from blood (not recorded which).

CDR3 sequence: CSAPPSYGYTF. The CDR3 DNA reads as TGCAGTGCTCCTCCCTCCTATGGCTACACCTTC. The chain combines TRBV20-1 with TRBJ1-2; D remains unclear. Trimming removed 5 bases from V and 4 bases from J, with 8 bases in between. The CDR3 runs to 11 residues. Germline-derived CDR1 and CDR2 are DFQATT and SNEGSKA (reference sequence).